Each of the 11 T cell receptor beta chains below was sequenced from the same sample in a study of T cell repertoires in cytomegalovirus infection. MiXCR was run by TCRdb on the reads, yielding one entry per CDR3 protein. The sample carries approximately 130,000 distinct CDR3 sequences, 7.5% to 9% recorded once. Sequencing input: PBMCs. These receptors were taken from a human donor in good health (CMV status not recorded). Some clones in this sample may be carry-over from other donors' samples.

This CDR3 is CASSGHPAGELFF. DNA of the CDR3: TGTGCCAGCAGTGGACACCCCGCCGGGGAGCTGTTTTTT. The chain recombines TRBV14 with TRBJ2-2, with D possibly matching TRBD1 (5 bases). The CDR3 length is 13 residues. Trimming removed 6 bases from V and 6 bases from J, with 11 bases in between. CDR1 is SGHDN and CDR2 is FVKESK in the germline V gene.

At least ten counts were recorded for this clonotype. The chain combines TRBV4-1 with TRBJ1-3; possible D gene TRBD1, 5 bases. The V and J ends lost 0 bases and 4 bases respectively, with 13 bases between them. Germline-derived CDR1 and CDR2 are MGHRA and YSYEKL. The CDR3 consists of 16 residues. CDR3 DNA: TGCGCCAGCAGCCAAGATTGGGAGGGACTCGGAAACACCATATATTTT. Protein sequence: CASSQDWEGLGNTIYF.

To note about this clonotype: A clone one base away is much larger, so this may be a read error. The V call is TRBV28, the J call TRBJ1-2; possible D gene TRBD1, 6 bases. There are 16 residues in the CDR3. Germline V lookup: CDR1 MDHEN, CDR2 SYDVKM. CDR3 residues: CAISLSGTSTNYGYTF. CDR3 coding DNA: TGTGCCATCAGTTTATCAGGGACATCTACCAACTATGGCTACACCTTC.

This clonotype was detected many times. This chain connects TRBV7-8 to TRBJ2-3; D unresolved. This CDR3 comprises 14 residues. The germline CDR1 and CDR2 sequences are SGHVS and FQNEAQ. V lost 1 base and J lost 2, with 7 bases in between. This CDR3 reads CASSLGGTTDTQYF. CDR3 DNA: TGTGCCAGCAGCTTAGGGGGAACCACAGATACGCAGTATTTT.

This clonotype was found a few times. In nucleotides, the CDR3 is TGTGCCAGCATAAACTTCCATGAGCAGTTCTTC. It codes for CASINFHEQFF. This chain uses TRBV6-5 with TRBJ2-1, with D uncertain. V was cut by 7 bases and J by 8 bases, with 9 bases left in between. This CDR3 is built from 11 residues. CDR1 is MNHEY and CDR2 is SVGAGI in the germline V gene.

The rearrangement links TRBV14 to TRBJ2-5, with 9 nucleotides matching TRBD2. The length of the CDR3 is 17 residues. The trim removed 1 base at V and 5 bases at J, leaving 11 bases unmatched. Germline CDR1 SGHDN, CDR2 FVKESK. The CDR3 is CASSQGLWRGGQETQYF. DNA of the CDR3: TGTGCCAGCAGCCAAGGCCTGTGGCGGGGGGGCCAGGAGACCCAGTACTTC. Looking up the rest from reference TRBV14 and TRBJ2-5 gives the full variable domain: EAGVTQFPSHSVIEKGQTVTLRCDPISGHDNLYWYRRVMGKEIKFLLHFVKESKQDESGMPNNRFLAERTGGTYSTLKVQPAELEDSGVYFCASSQGLWRGGQETQYFGPGTRLLVL.

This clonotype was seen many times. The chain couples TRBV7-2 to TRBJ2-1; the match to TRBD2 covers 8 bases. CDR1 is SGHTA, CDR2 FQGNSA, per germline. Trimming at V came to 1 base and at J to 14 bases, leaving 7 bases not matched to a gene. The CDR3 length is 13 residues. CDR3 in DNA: TGTGCCAGCAGCTTAGAGGCGGGGGGATTAGAGTTCTTC. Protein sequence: CASSLEAGGLEFF.

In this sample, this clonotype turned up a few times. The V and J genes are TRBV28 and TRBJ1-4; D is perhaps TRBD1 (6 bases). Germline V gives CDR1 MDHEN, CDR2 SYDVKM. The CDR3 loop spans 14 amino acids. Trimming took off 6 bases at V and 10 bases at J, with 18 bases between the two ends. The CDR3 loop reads CASSLRGAGAKLFF. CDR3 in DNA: TGTGCCAGCAGCCTCCGAGGTGCGGGGGCAAAACTGTTTTTT.

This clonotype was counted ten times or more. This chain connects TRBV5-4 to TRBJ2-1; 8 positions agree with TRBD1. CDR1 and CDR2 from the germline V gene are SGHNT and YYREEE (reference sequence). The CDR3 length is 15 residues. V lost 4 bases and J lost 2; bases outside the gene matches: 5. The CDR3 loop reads CASSRQGPTYNEQFF. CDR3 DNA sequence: TGTGCCAGCAGCCGACAGGGGCCAACCTACAATGAGCAGTTCTTC.

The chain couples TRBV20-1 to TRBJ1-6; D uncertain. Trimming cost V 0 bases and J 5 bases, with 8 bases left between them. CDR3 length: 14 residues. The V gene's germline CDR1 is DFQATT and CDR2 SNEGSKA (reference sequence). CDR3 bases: TGCAGTGCTAGAGAGACGGTTAATAATTCACCCCTCCACTTT. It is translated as CSARETVNNSPLHF.

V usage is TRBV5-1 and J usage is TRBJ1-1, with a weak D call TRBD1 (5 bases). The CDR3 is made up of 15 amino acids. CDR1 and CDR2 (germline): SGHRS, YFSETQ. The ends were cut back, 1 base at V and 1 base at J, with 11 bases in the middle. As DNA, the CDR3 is TGCGCCAGCAGCTTGATGGGGGGGACGAACACTGAAGCTTTCTTT. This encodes CASSLMGGTNTEAFF.